This T cell receptor (beta chain) was found in a study of Tregs in tolerant kidney transplant recipients. Study results and limitations: Tolerant patients' donor-specific Tregs expanded beyond overall Tregs, suggesting antigen-driven growth. For some patients, primers changed over time, blocking nucleotide-level comparison. Validation in larger populations is needed because few patients were studied.

For this clone: Its antigen remains unknown. The CDR3 end is not reached by the read, which stops 3 residues before it; the germline J gene fills it in.

The V end was cut by 3 bases, the J end by 0 bases, with 6 bases between. Germline V gene lookup returns CDR1 GTSNPN and CDR2 SVGIG (reference sequence). The CDR3 contains 13 residues. Method: immunoSEQ multiplex PCR; TCRdb's copy keeps in-frame clones and lacks some. Its table records about 48,000 clones. This rearrangement joins TRBV30 to TRBJ1-3; no reliable D call. Sequencing used CD4+ T cells from blood, obtained before the transplant. This receptor was obtained from a human donor who received a combined kidney and bone marrow transplant. CDR3 in amino acids: CAWSHSSGNTIYF. Partial CDR3 DNA: TGTGCCTGGAGCCACAGCTCTGGAAACACC. Based on the CDR3 plus reference TRBV30 and TRBJ1-3, the full variable domain is SQTIHQWPATLVQPVGSPLSLECTVEGTSNPNLYWYRQAAGRGLQLLFYSVGIGQISSEVPQNLSASRPQDRQFILSSKKLLLSDSGFYLCAWSHSSGNTIYFGEGSWLTVV.